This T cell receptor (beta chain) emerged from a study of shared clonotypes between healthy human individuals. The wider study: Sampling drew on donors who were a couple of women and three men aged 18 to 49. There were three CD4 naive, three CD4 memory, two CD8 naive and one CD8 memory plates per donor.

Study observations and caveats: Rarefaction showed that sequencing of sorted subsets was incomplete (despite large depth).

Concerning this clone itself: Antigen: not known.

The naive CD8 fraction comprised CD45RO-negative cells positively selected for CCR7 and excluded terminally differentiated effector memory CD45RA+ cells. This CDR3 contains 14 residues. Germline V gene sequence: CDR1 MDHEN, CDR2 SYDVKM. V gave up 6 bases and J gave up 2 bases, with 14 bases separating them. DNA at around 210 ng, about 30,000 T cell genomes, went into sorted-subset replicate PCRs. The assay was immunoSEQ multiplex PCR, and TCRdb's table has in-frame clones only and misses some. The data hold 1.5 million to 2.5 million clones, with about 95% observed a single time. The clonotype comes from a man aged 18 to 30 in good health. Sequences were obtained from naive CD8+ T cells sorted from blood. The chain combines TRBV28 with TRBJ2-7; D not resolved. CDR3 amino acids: CASSPLGIPYEQYF. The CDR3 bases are TGTGCCAGCAGCCCTCTGGGCATCCCCTACGAGCAGTACTTC.